These T cell receptor beta chains were read from a single sample in a study of cytotoxic CD8 clonotypes in ibrutinib-treated CLL. Here immunoSEQ multiplex PCR was the method, and the copy in TCRdb shows in-frame clones only, minus some. The sample has approximately 90,000 clones, 75% to 80% seen once. The sample in question was PBMCs, obtained after 24 months of ibrutinib treatment. All receptors come from a human donor with chronic lymphocytic leukemia. Each CDR3 is given with its conserved first and last residue. D genes are given only for firm matches. Clone sizes are given selectively: once, few, many, or a class where the clone is expanded.

J gene	clone size	D gene	V gene	CDR3 protein	CDR3 DNA
TRBJ2-7	-	TRBD1	TRBV7-8	CATTPGTGGGYEQYF	TGTGCCACCACCCCCGGGACAGGGGGCGGATACGAGCAGTACTTC
TRBJ1-5	-	TRBD1	TRBV2	CASSVMGQGNQPQHF	TGTGCCAGCAGTGTAATGGGACAGGGCAATCAGCCCCAGCATTTT
TRBJ1-5	-	-	TRBV28	CASSLHQPQHF	TGTGCCAGCAGCCTACATCAGCCCCAGCATTTT
TRBJ1-2	few	TRBD1	TRBV7-8	CASSHIVSGGSGYTF	TGTGCCAGCAGCCATATTGTCTCAGGGGGAAGTGGCTACACCTTC
TRBJ2-1	many	-	TRBV15	CATSRDRRAEVYNEQFF	TGTGCCACCAGCAGAGATAGGCGGGCGGAGGTCTACAATGAGCAGTTCTTC
TRBJ2-5	-	-	TRBV7-6	CASSLAQGRETQYF	TGTGCCAGCAGCTTAGCCCAGGGAAGAGAGACCCAGTACTTC
TRBJ2-3	-	TRBD2	TRBV2	CASSELEAGVRGDTQYF	TGTGCCAGCAGTGAACTCGAAGCGGGAGTTCGGGGAGATACGCAGTATTTT
TRBJ2-3	-	-	TRBV6-1	CASRTGSRDDTQYF	TGTGCCAGCAGAACCGGGTCTCGGGACGATACGCAGTATTTT
TRBJ1-5	-	-	TRBV9	CASSEGVTPNQPQHF	TGTGCCAGCAGCGAGGGCGTGACACCCAATCAGCCCCAGCATTTT
TRBJ2-1	few	TRBD2	TRBV5-1	CASSLASGGYNEQFF	TGCGCCAGCAGCTTGGCTAGCGGAGGTTACAATGAGCAGTTCTTC
TRBJ2-1	-	-	TRBV21-1	CASSKRLPSYNEQFF	TGTGCCAGCAGCAAAAGGCTGCCCTCCTACAATGAGCAGTTCTTC
TRBJ2-3	once	-	TRBV7-9	CASSPSTGRGSQYF	TGTGCCAGCAGCCCTTCTACAGGGAGAGGGTCGCAGTATTTT
TRBJ2-7	-	-	TRBV28	CASSPLEGSHKEQYF	TGTGCCAGCAGCCCTCTTGAGGGAAGCCATAAAGAGCAGTACTTC
TRBJ1-1	-	TRBD1	TRBV28	CASRKGQRNTEAFF	TGTGCCAGCAGGAAGGGACAGAGGAACACTGAAGCTTTCTTT
TRBJ2-4	-	-	TRBV7-9	CASSFEGPLVPGKNIQYF	TGTGCCAGCAGCTTCGAGGGACCACTTGTCCCCGGTAAAAACATTCAGTACTTC
TRBJ2-5	-	TRBD1	TRBV7-2	CASSPKTGKETQYF	TGTGCCAGCAGCCCTAAGACAGGGAAAGAGACCCAGTACTTC
TRBJ1-5	few	-	TRBV19	CASSMSWGRGEQPQHF	TGTGCCAGTAGTATGTCGTGGGGGAGGGGCGAGCAGCCCCAGCATTTT
TRBJ2-5	few	TRBD2	TRBV7-6	CASSLVPAGSGQETQYF	TGTGCCAGCAGCTTAGTCCCAGCGGGGAGTGGGCAAGAGACCCAGTACTTC
TRBJ2-7	few	TRBD1	TRBV18	CASSPTQGARYEQYF	TGTGCCAGCTCACCTACTCAGGGGGCGCGGTACGAGCAGTACTTC
TRBJ2-3	-	-	TRBV9	CASSAGPYRGTDTQYF	TGTGCCAGCAGCGCAGGACCCTACCGTGGCACAGATACGCAGTATTTT
TRBJ1-1	-	-	TRBV27	CASSLWGTGTYTEAFF	TGTGCCAGCAGTTTATGGGGAACGGGCACCTACACTGAAGCTTTCTTT
TRBJ2-1	-	TRBD2	TRBV7-6	CASSLAAASGGSSYNEQFF	TGTGCCAGCAGCTTAGCAGCGGCTAGCGGGGGGAGCTCCTACAATGAGCAGTTCTTC
TRBJ1-1	few	-	TRBV19	CASMAQARWSTEAFF	TGTGCCAGTATGGCCCAGGCCCGCTGGTCCACTGAAGCTTTCTTT
TRBJ1-2	-	-	TRBV2	CASSNRVHGYTF	TGTGCCAGCAGTAACAGGGTTCACGGCTACACCTTC
TRBJ2-7	-	-	TRBV4-2	CASSQSSPSYEQYF	TGTGCCAGCAGCCAATCTTCCCCCTCCTACGAGCAGTACTTC
TRBJ1-2	-	-	TRBV11-2	CASSPGLPLGYTF	TGTGCCAGCAGTCCGGGCCTCCCCCTTGGCTACACCTTC
TRBJ2-2	-	-	TRBV6-4	CASSDSGGRHTGELFF	TGTGCCAGCAGTGACTCGGGGGGGCGTCACACCGGGGAGCTGTTTTTT
TRBJ1-2	-	-	TRBV28	CASSLSNPGKGGYTF	TGTGCCAGCAGTTTATCGAACCCGGGGAAGGGAGGCTACACCTTC
TRBJ2-2	-	-	TRBV9	CASSVEIRNTGELFF	TGTGCCAGCAGCGTAGAAATCCGGAACACCGGGGAGCTGTTTTTT
TRBJ1-2	-	TRBD1	TRBV7-8	CASSLEIGTGSGYTF	TGTGCCAGCAGCTTAGAAATAGGGACAGGGAGTGGCTACACCTTC
TRBJ1-5	once	TRBD1	TRBV4-1	CASSPLAGTGLGQPQHF	TGCGCCAGCAGCCCTCTGGCCGGGACAGGGTTGGGACAGCCCCAGCATTTT
TRBJ2-7	once	TRBD2	TRBV27	CASSFSGRAGEQYF	TGTGCCAGCAGCTTTAGCGGGAGGGCCGGCGAGCAGTACTTC
TRBJ2-7	few	-	TRBV18	CASSLQGIDEQYF	TGTGCCAGCTCACTGCAGGGGATCGACGAGCAGTACTTC
TRBJ1-5	-	-	TRBV5-5	CASSLGGSNQPQHF	TGTGCCAGCAGCTTGGGAGGTAGCAATCAGCCCCAGCATTTT
TRBJ1-1	-	-	TRBV6-6	CASSYSEVRMNTEAFF	TGTGCCAGCAGTTACTCCGAAGTTCGGATGAACACTGAAGCTTTCTTT
TRBJ2-5	once	-	TRBV27	CASSIRPTQETQYF	TGTGCCAGCAGTATCCGACCCACTCAAGAGACCCAGTACTTC
TRBJ1-5	-	TRBD1	TRBV5-1	CASSSTGGSNQPQHF	TGCGCCAGCAGCTCGACAGGGGGTAGCAATCAGCCCCAGCATTTT
TRBJ1-2	-	-	TRBV6-6	CASRVAPGSSYGYTF	TGTGCCAGCAGAGTAGCCCCAGGGTCATCCTATGGCTACACCTTC
TRBJ1-2	-	-	TRBV5-4	CASSLGSVNYGYTF	TGTGCCAGCAGCTTGGGATCGGTTAACTATGGCTACACCTTC
TRBJ2-7	-	TRBD2	TRBV30	CAWTRTSGYEQYF	TGTGCCTGGACGAGGACTAGCGGATACGAGCAGTACTTC
TRBJ1-3	-	-	TRBV7-2	CASSYSHRGNTIYF	TGTGCCAGCAGCTACAGCCACAGGGGAAACACCATATATTTT
TRBJ2-5	-	TRBD2	TRBV7-9	CASSPPSGRGETQYF	TGTGCCAGCAGCCCCCCTAGCGGGAGAGGGGAGACCCAGTACTTC
TRBJ1-4	few	-	TRBV21-1	CASSGPTGLNEKLFF	TGTGCCAGCAGCGGCCCGACAGGGCTTAATGAAAAACTGTTTTTT
TRBJ2-7	-	TRBD1	TRBV11-2	CASSIGQGDYEQYF	TGTGCCAGCAGCATTGGACAGGGAGACTACGAGCAGTACTTC
TRBJ2-2	-	TRBD2	TRBV2	CASSGTSGSPGELFF	TGTGCCAGCAGTGGGACTAGCGGGAGTCCAGGGGAGCTGTTTTTT
TRBJ2-4	-	-	TRBV7-8	CASNQQGRGAKNIQYF	TGTGCCAGCAACCAGCAGGGCCGGGGAGCCAAAAACATTCAGTACTTC
TRBJ1-1	-	-	TRBV7-9	CASSLVPANTEAFF	TGTGCCAGCAGCTTAGTGCCGGCGAACACTGAAGCTTTCTTT
TRBJ2-7	-	-	TRBV11-2	CASSLYSEQQYF	TGTGCCAGCAGCTTATATTCAGAGCAGCAGTACTTC
TRBJ1-6	-	-	TRBV19	CASSIGGDRSPLHF	TGTGCCAGTAGTATTGGGGGGGATCGCTCACCCCTCCACTTT
TRBJ2-3	-	-	TRBV6-5	CASSWTETYFTDTQYF	TGTGCCAGCAGTTGGACAGAGACTTACTTCACAGATACGCAGTATTTT
TRBJ1-1	-	-	TRBV27	CASSLWAGRNTEAFF	TGTGCCAGCAGTTTATGGGCAGGCCGAAACACTGAAGCTTTCTTT
TRBJ1-1	-	TRBD1	TRBV27	CASRDWTGGPEAFF	TGTGCCAGCAGAGATTGGACAGGGGGACCTGAAGCTTTCTTT
TRBJ2-3	-	-	TRBV6-6	CASSYSAADTQYF	TGTGCCAGCAGTTACTCGGCGGCAGATACGCAGTATTTT
TRBJ1-3	-	-	TRBV7-2	CASSLDGGSSGNTIYF	TGTGCCAGCAGCTTAGACGGGGGGAGCTCTGGAAACACCATATATTTT
TRBJ1-3	-	-	TRBV29-1	CSVRDSGNTIYF	TGCAGCGTTCGTGACTCTGGAAACACCATATATTTT